This TCR beta chain came from a study of identical twins. Study-wide results and limits: Cord blood beta clonotypes that were abundant carried fewer insertions, and memory repertoires showed no such trend.

This clonotype was counted many times. The target antigen is unknown. V shed 0 bases and J shed 6 bases, with 9 bases lying between them. The germline V gene encodes CDR1 MNHEY and CDR2 SVGAGI. The CDR3 has 14 residues. TCRdb reanalysed the 5' RACE reads using MiXCR and keeps one entry per CDR3 protein. The data contain hundreds of thousands of distinct CDR3 sequences, roughly 7.5% of them singletons. These data also featured in a second study, about yellow fever vaccine responses in identical twins.

This TCR was recovered from a woman under 30 in good health. The sample taken for sequencing was CD8+ T cells sorted from blood. The chain has TRBV6-5 and TRBJ2-1; unclear D gene. The CDR3: CASSYSEEINEQFF. CDR3 coding DNA: TGTGCCAGCAGTTACTCAGAGGAAATCAATGAGCAGTTCTTC.